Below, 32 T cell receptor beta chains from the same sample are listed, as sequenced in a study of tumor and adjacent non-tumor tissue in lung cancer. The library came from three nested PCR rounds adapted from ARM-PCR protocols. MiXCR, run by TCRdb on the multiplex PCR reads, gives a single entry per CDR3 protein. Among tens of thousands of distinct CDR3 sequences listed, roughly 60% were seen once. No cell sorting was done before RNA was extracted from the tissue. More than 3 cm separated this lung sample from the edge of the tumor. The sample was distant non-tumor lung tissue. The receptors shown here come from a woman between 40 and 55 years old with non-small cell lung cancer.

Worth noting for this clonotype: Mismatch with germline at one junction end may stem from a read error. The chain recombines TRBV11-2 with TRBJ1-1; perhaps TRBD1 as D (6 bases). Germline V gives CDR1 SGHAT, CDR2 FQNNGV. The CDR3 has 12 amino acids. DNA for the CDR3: TGTGCCAGCTGCATAGAGGGGACACTGGCTCTCTTT. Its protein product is CASCIEGTLALF.

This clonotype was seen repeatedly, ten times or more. The CDR3 is CAWRERGPLEGQYF. CDR3 bases: TGTGCCTGGAGAGAGCGGGGGCCACTCGAAGGGCAGTACTTC. The chain employs TRBV30 and TRBJ2-7; 8 bases are a match to TRBD2. Germline CDR1 and CDR2: GTSNPN and SVGIG (reference sequence). Losses at the gene ends were 3 bases for V and 9 bases for J; bases not matched to a gene: 13. CDR3 length: 14 amino acids.

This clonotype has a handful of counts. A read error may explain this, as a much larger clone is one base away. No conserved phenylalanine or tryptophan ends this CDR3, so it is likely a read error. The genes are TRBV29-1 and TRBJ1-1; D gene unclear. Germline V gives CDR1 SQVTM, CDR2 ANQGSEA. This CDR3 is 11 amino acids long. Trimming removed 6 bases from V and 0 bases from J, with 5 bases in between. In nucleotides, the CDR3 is TGCAGCGTCGATATGAACACTGAAGCTTTCTCT. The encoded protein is CSVDMNTEAFS.

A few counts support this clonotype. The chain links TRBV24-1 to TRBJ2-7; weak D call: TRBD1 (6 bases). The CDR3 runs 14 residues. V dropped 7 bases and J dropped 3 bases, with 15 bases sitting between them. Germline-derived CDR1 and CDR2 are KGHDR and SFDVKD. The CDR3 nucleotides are TGTGCCACCAGCGCCGGGCAGGGGTACTACGAGCAGTACTTC. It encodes CATSAGQGYYEQYF.

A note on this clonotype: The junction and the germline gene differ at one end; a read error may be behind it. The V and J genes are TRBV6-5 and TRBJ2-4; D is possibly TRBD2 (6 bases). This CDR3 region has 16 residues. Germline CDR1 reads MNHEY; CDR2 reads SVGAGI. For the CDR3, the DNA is TGTGCCGGCAGTACCCGGGGAGGCCTAGCCATAAACATTCAGTACTTC. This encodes CAGSTRGGLAINIQYF.

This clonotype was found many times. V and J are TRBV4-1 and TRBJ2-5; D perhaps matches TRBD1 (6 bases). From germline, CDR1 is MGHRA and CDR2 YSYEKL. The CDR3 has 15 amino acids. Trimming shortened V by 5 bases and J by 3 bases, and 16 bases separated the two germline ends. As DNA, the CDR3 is TGCGCCAGCAGCACGACCCCAGGGGTGGAAGAGACCCAGTACTTC. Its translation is CASSTTPGVEETQYF.

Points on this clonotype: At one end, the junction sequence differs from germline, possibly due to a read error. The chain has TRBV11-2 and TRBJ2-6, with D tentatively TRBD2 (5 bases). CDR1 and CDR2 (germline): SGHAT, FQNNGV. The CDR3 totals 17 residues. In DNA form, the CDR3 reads TGTGCCAGCAGCCCGGACTTGAAGGGCTCCGGGGTCAACGTCCTGACTTTC. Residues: CASSPDLKGSGVNVLTF.

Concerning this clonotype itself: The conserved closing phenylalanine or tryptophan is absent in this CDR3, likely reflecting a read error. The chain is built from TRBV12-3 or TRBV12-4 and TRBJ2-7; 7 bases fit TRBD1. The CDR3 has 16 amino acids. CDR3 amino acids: CASSQPGQKDSYEQYL. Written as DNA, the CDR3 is TGTGCAAGCAGTCAGCCGGGACAGAAAGACTCCTACGAGCAGTACTTA.

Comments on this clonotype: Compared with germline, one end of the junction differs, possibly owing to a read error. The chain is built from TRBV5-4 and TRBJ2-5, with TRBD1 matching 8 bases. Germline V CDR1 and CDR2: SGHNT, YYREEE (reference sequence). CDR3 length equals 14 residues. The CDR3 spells CASSQTGDQEAQYF. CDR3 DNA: TGTGCCAGCAGCCAGACAGGGGATCAAGAGGCCCAGTACTTC.

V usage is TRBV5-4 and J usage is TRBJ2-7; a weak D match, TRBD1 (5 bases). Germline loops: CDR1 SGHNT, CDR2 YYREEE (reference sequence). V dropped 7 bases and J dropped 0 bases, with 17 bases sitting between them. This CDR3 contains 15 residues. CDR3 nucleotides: TGTGCCAGCGGCCCGCCAGACAGCCACTCCTACGAGCAGTACTTC. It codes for CASGPPDSHSYEQYF. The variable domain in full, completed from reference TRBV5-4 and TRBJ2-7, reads ETGVTQSPTHLIKTRGQQVTLRCSSQSGHNTVSWYQQALGQGPQFIFQYYREEENGRGNFPPRFSGLQFPNYSSELNVNALELDDSALYLCASGPPDSHSYEQYFGPGTRLTVT.

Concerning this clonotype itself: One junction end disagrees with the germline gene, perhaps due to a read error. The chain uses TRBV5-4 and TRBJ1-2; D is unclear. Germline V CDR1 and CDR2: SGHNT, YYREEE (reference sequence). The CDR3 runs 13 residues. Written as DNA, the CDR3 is TGTGCCAGCAGCTTGGCGGGTAAAGGTGACTACATCTTC. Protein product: CASSLAGKGDYIF.

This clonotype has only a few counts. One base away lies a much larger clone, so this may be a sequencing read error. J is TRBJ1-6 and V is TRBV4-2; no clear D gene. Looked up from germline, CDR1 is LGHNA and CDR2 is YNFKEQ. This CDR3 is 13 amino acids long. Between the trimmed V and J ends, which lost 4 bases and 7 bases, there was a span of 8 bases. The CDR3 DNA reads TGTGCCAGCAGCCTCACTAAAAATTCACCCCTCCACTTT. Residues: CASSLTKNSPLHF.

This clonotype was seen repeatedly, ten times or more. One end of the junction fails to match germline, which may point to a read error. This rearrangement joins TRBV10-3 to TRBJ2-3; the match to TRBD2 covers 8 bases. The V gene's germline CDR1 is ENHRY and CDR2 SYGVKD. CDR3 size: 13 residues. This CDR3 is CVIMPGGEDTQYF. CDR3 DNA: TGTGTCATCATGCCGGGAGGGGAAGATACGCAGTATTTT.

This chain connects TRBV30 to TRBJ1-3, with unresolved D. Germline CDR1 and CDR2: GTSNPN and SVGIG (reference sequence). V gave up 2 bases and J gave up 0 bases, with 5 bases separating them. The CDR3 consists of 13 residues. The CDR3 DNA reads TGTGCCTGGAGTCGGAACTCTGGAAACACCATATATTTT. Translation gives CAWSRNSGNTIYF. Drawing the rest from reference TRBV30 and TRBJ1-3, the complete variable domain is SQTIHQWPATLVQPVGSPLSLECTVEGTSNPNLYWYRQAAGRGLQLLFYSVGIGQISSEVPQNLSASRPQDRQFILSSKKLLLSDSGFYLCAWSRNSGNTIYFGEGSWLTVV.

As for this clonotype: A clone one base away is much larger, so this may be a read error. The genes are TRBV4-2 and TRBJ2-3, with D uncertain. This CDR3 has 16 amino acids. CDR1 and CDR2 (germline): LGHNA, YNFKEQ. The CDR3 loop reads CASSQEAGLSIDTQYF. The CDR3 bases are TGTGCCAGCAGCCAAGAGGCCGGATTGAGCATAGATACGCAGTATTTT.

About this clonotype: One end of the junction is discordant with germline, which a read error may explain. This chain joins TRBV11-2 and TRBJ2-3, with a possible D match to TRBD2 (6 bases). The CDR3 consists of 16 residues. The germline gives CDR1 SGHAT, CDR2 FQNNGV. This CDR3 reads CAGSLASSANTDTRYF. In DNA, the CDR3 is TGTGCCGGCAGCTTAGCGTCTAGCGCTAACACAGATACGCGGTATTTT. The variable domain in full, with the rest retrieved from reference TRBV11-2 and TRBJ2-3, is EAGVAQSPRYKIIEKRQSVAFWCNPISGHATLYWYQQILGQGPKLLIQFQNNGVVDDSQLPKDRFSAERLKGVDSTLKIQPAKLEDSAVYLCAGSLASSANTDTRYFGPGTRLTVL.

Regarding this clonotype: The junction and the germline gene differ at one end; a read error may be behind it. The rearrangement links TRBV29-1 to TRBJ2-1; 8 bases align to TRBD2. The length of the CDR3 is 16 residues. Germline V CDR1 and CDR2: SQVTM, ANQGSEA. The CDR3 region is CNVEDPGRASYNEQFF. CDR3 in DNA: TGCAACGTTGAGGATCCCGGGAGGGCCTCCTACAATGAGCAGTTCTTC.

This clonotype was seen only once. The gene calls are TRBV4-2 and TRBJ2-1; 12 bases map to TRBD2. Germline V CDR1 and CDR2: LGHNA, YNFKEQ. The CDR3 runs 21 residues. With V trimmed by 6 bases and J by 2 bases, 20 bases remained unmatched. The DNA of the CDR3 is TGTGCCAGCAGTGAATACAATGGACTAGCGGGAAACAGTGGCGCCTACAATGAGCAGTTCTTC. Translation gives CASSEYNGLAGNSGAYNEQFF.

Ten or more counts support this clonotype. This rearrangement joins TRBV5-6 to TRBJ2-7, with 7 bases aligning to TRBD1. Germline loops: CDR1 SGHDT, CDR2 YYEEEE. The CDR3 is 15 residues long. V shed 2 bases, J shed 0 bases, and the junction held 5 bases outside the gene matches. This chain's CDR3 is CASSFTGVLSYEQYF. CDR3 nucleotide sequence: TGTGCCAGCAGCTTTACAGGGGTCCTCTCCTACGAGCAGTACTTC.

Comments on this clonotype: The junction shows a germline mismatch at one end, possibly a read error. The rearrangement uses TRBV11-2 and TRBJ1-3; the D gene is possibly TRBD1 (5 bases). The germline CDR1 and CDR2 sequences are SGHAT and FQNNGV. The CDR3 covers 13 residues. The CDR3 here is CGSSWGSVNTIYF. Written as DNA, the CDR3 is TGTGGAAGCAGCTGGGGCTCTGTAAACACCATATATTTT.

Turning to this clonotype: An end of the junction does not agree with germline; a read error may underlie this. The CDR3 sequence: CVSIPSSSPDTQYF. The CDR3 DNA reads TGCGTCAGCATCCCGAGTAGTTCCCCAGATACGCAGTATTTT. J is TRBJ2-3 and V is TRBV4-1; D unclear. The CDR3 contains 14 residues. CDR1 and CDR2 (germline): MGHRA, YSYEKL.

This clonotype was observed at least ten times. This CDR3 is CASSRGGAGEDTQYF. The CDR3, as DNA: TGTGCCAGCTCCAGGGGGGGGGCCGGGGAAGATACGCAGTATTTT. The V gene is TRBV7-9, the J gene TRBJ2-3; perhaps D is TRBD1 or TRBD2 (7 bases each). The CDR3 consists of 15 residues. With 8 bases removed from V and 5 bases from J, the gap between germline ends came to 20 bases. Per the germline V gene, CDR1 is SEHNR and CDR2 is FQNEAQ (reference sequence).

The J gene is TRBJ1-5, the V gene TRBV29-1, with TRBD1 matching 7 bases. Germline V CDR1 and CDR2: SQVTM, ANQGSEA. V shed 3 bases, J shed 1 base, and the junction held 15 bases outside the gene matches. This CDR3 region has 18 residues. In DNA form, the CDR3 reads TGCAGCGTTGACGATGGGAAAGGGGGCCTGCACAGCAATCAGCCCCAGCATTTT. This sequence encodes CSVDDGKGGLHSNQPQHF.

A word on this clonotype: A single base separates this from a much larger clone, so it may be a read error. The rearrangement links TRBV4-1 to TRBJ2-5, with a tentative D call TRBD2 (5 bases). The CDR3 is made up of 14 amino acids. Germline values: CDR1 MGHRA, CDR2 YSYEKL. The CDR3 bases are TGCGCCAACAGCCAAGTGAGAGGGAAGGAGACCCAGTACTTC. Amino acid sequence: CANSQVRGKETQYF.

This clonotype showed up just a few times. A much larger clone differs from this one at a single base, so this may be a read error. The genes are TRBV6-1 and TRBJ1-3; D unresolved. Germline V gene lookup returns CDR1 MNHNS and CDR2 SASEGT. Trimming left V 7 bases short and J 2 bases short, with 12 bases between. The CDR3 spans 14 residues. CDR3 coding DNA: TGTGCCAGCATCCTCCCGGCAACTGGAAACACCATATATTTT. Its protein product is CASILPATGNTIYF.

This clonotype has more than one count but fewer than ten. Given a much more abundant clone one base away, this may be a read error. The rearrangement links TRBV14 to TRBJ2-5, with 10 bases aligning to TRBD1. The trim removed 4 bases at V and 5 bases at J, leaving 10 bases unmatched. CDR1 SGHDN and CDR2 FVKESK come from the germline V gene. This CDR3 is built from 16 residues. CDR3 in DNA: TGTGCCAGCAGCCGAAGGACAGGGGGATTTTGGGAGACCCAGTACTTC. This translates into CASSRRTGGFWETQYF.

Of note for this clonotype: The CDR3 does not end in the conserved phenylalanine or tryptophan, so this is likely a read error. The CDR3 DNA sequence: TGCGCCAGCAGTGAGTCCGGACAAAACTACGAGCAGTACCTC. Protein: CASSESGQNYEQYL. This chain connects TRBV10-2 to TRBJ2-7, with D maybe TRBD1 (5 bases). The CDR3 runs 14 residues. The V gene's germline CDR1 is WSHSY and CDR2 SAAADI. V gave up 0 bases and J gave up 3 bases, with 9 bases separating them.

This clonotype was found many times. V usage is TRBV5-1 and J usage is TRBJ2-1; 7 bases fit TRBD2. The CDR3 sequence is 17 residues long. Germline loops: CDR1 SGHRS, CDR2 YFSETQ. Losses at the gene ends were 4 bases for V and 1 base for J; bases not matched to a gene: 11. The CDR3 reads CASSPGGGRRSYNEQFF. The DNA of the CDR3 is TGCGCCAGCAGCCCTGGGGGGGGTCGACGATCCTACAATGAGCAGTTCTTC.

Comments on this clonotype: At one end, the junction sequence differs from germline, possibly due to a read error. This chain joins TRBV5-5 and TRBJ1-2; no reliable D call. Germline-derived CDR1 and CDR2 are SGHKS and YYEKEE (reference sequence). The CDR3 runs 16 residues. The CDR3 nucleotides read TGTGCTAGCAGCTTGGCCCAGGACTCCGCTAACTATGGCCACACCTTC. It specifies CASSLAQDSANYGHTF.

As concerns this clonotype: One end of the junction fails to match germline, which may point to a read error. The CDR3 sequence is CASSDQGLATSGF. The CDR3 nucleotides read TGTGCCAGCAGCGATCAGGGACTAGCCACTAGTGGCTTC. The chain carries TRBV7-8 and TRBJ2-1; 9 bases map to TRBD2. The CDR3 is 13 amino acids. CDR1 SGHVS and CDR2 FQNEAQ come from the germline V gene.

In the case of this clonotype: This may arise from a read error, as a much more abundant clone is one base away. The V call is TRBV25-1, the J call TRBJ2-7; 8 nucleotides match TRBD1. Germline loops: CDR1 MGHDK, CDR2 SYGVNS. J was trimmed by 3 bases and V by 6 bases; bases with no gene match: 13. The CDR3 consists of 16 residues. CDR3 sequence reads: CASRLTFPGGSYEQYF. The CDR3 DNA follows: TGTGCCAGCAGACTAACCTTTCCAGGGGGCAGCTACGAGCAGTACTTC.

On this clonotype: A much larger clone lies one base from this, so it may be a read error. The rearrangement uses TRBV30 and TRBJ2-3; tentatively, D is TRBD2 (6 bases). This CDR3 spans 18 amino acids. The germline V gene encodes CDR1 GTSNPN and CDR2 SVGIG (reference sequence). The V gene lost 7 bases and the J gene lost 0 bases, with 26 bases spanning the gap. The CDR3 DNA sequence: TGTGCCTCAACCGACCGGGTAGCGGAGACTACTAGCACAGATACGCAGTATTTT. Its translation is CASTDRVAETTSTDTQYF.